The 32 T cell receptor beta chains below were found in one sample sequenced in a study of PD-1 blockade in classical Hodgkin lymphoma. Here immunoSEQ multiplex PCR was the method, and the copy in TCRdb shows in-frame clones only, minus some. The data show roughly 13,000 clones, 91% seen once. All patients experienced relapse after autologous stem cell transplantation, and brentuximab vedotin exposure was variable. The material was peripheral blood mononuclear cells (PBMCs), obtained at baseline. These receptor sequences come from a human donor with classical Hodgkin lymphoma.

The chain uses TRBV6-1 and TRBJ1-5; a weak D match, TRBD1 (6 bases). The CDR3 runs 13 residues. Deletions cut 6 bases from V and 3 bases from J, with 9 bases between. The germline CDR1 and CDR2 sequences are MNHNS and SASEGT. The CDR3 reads CASRGQFNQPQHF. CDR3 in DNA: TGTGCCAGCAGAGGACAGTTCAATCAGCCCCAGCATTTT.

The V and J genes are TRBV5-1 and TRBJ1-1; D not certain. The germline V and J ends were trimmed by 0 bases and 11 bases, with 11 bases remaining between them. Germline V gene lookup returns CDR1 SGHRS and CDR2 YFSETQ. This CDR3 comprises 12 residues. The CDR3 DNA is TGCGCCAGCAGCTTGGGACAACGCTTGGCTTTCTTT. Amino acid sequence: CASSLGQRLAFF.

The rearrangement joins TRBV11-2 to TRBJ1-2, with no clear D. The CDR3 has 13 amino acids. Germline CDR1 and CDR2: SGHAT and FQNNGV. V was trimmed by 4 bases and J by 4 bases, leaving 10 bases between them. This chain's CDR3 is CASSSLQSYGYTF. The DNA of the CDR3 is TGTGCCAGCAGCTCCCTCCAGTCCTATGGCTACACCTTC.

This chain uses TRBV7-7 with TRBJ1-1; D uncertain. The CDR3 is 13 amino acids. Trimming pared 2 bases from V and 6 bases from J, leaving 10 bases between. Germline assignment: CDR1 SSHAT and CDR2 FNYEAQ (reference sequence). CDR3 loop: CASSLNAQAEAFF. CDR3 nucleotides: TGTGCCAGCAGCTTAAATGCCCAGGCTGAAGCTTTCTTT.

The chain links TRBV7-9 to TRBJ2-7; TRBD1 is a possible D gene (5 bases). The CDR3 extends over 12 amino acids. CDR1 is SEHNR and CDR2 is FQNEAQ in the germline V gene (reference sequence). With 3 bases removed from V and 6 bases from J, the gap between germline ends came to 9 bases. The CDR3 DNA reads TGTGCCAGCAGCTTGGGGCGCGTCGAGCAGTACTTC. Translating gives CASSLGRVEQYF.

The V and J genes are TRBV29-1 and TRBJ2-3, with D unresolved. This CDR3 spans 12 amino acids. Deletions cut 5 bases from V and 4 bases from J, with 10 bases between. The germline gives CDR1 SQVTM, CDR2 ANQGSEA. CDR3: CSVRLAPDTQYF. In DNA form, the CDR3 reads TGCAGCGTTCGCCTCGCACCAGATACGCAGTATTTT.

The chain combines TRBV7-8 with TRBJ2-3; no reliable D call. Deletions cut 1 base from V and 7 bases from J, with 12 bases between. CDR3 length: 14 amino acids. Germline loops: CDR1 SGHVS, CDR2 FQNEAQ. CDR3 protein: CASSLDSNLYTQYF. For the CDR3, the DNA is TGTGCCAGCAGCTTAGACTCGAACTTATATACGCAGTATTTT.

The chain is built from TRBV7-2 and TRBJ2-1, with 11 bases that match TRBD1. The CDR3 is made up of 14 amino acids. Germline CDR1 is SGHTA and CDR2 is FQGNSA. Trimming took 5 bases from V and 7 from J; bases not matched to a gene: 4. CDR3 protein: CASSGQGARNEQFF. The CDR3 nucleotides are TGTGCCAGCAGCGGACAGGGGGCAAGGAATGAGCAGTTCTTC.

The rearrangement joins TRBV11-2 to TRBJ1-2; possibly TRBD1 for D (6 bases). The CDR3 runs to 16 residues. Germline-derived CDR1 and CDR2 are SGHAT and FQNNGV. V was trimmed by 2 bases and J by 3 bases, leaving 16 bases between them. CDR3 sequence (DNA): TGTGCCAGCAGCTTAAGACGGGGGCGACTGGACTATGGCTACACCTTC. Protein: CASSLRRGRLDYGYTF.

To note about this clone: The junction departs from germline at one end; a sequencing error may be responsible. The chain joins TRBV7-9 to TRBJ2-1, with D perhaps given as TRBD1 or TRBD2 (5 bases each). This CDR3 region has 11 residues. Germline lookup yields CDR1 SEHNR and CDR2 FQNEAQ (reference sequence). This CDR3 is CASSFLGAALF. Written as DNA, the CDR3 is TGTGCCAGCAGCTTCCTCGGGGCTGCACTCTTC.

The CDR3 spells CASSLISSNTGELFF. CDR3 coding DNA: TGTGCCAGCAGCTTAATCTCCAGCAACACCGGGGAGCTGTTTTTT. The chain uses TRBV7-9 and TRBJ2-2; no clear D. Germline values: CDR1 SEHNR, CDR2 FQNEAQ (reference sequence). This CDR3 comprises 15 residues. V lost 2 bases, J lost 2 bases, and 9 bases lay in between.

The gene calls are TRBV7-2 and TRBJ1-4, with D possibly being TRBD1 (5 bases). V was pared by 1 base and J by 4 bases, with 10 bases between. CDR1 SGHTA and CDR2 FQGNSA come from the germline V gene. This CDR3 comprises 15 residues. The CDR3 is CASSLGPGLNEKLFF. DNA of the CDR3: TGTGCCAGCAGCTTAGGACCGGGACTTAATGAAAAACTGTTTTTT.

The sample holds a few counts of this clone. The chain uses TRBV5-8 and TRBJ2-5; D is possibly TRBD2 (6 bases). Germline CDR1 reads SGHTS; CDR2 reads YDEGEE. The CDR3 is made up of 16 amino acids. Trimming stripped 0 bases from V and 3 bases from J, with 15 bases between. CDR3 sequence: CASSLAVGIAEETQYF. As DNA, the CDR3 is TGTGCCAGCAGCTTGGCCGTCGGGATAGCGGAAGAGACCCAGTACTTC.

CDR3 amino acids: CASRTGEEAFF. CDR3 nucleotide sequence: TGCGCCAGCCGAACAGGGGAGGAAGCTTTCTTT. V usage is TRBV5-1 and J usage is TRBJ1-1, with 7 nucleotides matching TRBD1. The CDR3 spans 11 residues. V shed 7 bases, J shed 8 bases, and the junction held 5 bases outside the gene matches. Germline V gene sequence: CDR1 SGHRS, CDR2 YFSETQ.

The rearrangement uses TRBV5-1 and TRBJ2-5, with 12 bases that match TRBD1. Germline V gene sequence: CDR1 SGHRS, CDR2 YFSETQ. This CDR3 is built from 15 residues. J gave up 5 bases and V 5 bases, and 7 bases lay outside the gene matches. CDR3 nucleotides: TGCGCCAGCAGACGTGGGACAGGGGGCGGGGAGACCCAGTACTTC. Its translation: CASRRGTGGGETQYF.

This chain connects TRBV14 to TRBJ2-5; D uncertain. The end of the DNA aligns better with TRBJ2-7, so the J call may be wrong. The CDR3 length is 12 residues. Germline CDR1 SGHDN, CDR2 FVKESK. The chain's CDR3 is CASSQSGYEQYF. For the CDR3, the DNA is TGTGCCAGCAGTCAGTCCGGCTACGAGCAGTACTTC.

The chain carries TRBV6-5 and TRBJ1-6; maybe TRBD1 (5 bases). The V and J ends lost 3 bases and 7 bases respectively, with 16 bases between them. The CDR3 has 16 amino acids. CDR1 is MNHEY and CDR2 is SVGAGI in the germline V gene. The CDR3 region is CASSYTSQGRNSPLHF. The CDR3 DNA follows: TGTGCCAGCAGTTATACCAGCCAGGGTCGAAATTCACCCCTCCACTTT.

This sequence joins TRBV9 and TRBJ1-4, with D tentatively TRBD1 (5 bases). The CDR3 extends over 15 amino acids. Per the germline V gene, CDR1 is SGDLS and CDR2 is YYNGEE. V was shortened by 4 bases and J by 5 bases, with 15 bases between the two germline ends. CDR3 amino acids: CASSPRQLKNEKLFF. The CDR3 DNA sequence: TGTGCCAGCAGCCCGAGACAGTTGAAGAATGAAAAACTGTTTTTT. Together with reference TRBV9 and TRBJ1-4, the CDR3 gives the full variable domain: DSGVTQTPKHLITATGQRVTLRCSPRSGDLSVYWYQQSLDQGLQFLIQYYNGEERAKGNILERFSAQQFPDLHSELNLSSLELGDSALYFCASSPRQLKNEKLFFGSGTQLSVL.

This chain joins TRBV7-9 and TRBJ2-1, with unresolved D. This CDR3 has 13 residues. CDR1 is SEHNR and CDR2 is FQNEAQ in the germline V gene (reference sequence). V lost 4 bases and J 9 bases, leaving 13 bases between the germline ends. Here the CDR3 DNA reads TGTGCCAGCAGCTCAACCGAGAAGGGTGAGCAGTTCTTC. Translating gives CASSSTEKGEQFF.

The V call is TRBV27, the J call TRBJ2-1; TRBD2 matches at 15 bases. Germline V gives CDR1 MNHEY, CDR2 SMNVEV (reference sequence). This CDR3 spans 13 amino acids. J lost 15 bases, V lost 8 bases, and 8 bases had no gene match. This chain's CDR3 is CASGRTSGGALFF. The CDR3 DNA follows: TGTGCCAGCGGCCGGACTAGCGGGGGGGCCTTGTTCTTC.

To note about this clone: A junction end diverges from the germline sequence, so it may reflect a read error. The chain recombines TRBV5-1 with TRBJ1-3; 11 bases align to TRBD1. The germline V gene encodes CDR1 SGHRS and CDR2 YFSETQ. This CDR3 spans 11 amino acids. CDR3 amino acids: CASSNGTGGNF. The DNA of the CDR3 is TGCGCCAGCAGCAACGGGACAGGGGGTAATTTT.

CDR3 DNA: TGCGCCAGCAGCTTGAGTACAGGCACAGATACGCAGTATTTT. It codes for CASSLSTGTDTQYF. The V and J genes are TRBV5-1 and TRBJ2-3; no clear D gene. This CDR3 has 14 residues. From germline, CDR1 is SGHRS and CDR2 YFSETQ. Trimming shortened V by 1 base and J by 1 base, and 7 bases separated the two germline ends. Variable domain in full (rest from reference TRBV5-1 and TRBJ2-3): KAGVTQTPRYLIKTRGQQVTLSCSPISGHRSVSWYQQTPGQGLQFLFEYFSETQRNKGNFPGRFSGRQFSNSRSEMNVSTLELGDSALYLCASSLSTGTDTQYFGPGTRLTVL.

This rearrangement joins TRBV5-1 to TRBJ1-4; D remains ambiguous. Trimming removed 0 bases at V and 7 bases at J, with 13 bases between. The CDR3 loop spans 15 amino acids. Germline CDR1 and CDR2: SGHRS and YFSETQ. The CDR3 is CASSLEAGVGEKLFF. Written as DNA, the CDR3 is TGCGCCAGCAGCTTGGAGGCCGGGGTGGGTGAAAAACTGTTTTTT.

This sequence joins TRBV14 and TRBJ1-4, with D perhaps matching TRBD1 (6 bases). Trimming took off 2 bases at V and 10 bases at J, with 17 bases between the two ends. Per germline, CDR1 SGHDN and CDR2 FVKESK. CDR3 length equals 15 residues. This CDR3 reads CASSQIRGLGGKLFF. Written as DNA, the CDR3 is TGTGCCAGCAGCCAAATAAGGGGGTTGGGAGGAAAACTGTTTTTT.

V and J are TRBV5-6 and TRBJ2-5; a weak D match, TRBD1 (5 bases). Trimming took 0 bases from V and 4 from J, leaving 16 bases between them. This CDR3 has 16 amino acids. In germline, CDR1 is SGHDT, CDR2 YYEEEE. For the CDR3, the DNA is TGTGCCAGCAGCTTGGGGGCAGGGTTGGCGGCAGAGACCCAGTACTTC. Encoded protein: CASSLGAGLAAETQYF.

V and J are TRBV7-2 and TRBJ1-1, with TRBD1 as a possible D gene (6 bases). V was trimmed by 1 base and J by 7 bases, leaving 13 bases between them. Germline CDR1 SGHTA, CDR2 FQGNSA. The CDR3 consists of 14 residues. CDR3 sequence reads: CASSLVRRGYEAFF. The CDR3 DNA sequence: TGTGCCAGCAGCTTAGTCCGGAGGGGGTATGAAGCTTTCTTT.

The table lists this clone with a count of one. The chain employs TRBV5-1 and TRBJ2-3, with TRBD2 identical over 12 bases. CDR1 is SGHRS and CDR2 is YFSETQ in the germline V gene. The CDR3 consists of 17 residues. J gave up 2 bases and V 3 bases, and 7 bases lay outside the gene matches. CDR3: CASSSGTSGFPTDTQYF. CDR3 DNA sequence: TGCGCCAGCAGCTCCGGGACTAGCGGGTTTCCCACAGATACGCAGTATTTT.

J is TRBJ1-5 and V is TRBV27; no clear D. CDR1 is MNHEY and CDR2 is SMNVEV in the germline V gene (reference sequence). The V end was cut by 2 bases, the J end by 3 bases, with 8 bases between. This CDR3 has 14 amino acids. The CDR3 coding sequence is TGTGCCAGCAGTTTAACCGGCAACAATCAGCCCCAGCATTTT. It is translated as CASSLTGNNQPQHF.

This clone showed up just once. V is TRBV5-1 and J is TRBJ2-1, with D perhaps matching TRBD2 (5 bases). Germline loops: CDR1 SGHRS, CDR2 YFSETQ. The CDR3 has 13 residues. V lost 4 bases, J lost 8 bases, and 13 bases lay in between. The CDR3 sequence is CASSPASSDEQFF. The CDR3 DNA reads TGCGCCAGCAGCCCAGCTAGTAGCGATGAGCAGTTCTTC.

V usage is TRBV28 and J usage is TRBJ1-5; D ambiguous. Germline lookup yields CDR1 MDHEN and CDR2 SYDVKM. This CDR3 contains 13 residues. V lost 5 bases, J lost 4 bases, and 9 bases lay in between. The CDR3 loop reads CASSPRANQPQHF. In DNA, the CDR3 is TGTGCCAGCAGTCCCCGAGCTAATCAGCCCCAGCATTTT.

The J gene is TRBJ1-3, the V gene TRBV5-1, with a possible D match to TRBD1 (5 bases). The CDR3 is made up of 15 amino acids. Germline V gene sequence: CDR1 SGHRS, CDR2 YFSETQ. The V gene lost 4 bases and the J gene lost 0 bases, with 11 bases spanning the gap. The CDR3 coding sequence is TGCGCCAGCAGCCCCGGGGGGATCTCTGGAAACACCATATATTTT. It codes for CASSPGGISGNTIYF.

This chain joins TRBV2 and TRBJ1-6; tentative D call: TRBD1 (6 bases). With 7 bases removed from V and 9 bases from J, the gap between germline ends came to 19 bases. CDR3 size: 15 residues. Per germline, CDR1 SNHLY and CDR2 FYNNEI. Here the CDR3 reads CASNPTGGQSSPLHF. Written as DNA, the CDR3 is TGTGCCAGCAACCCGACAGGAGGACAGAGTTCACCCCTCCACTTT. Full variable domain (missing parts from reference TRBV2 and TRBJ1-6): EPEVTQTPSHQVTQMGQEVILRCVPISNHLYFYWYRQILGQKVEFLVSFYNNEISEKSEIFDDQFSVERPDGSNFTLKIRSTKLEDSAMYFCASNPTGGQSSPLHFGNGTRLTVT.